Listed below are T cell receptor beta chains from one sample, sequenced in a study of T cell repertoires in cytomegalovirus infection. TCRdb fed the reads into MiXCR, producing one record per CDR3 protein. In the table there are about 180,000 distinct CDR3 sequences, around 14% of which are singletons. Sequencing was done on a sample of PBMCs. The receptors were sampled from a human donor in good health (CMV status not recorded). Some clones in this sample may be carry-over from other donors' samples. Each CDR3 is given with its conserved first and last residue. A D gene is named only where the DNA matches it firmly. Not all rows give a size; the values are once, few, many and, for expanded clones, a class.

D: TRBD1
size: -
V: TRBV29-1
J: TRBJ1-4
DNA: TGCAGCGTTGAAGGGACAGGCAACGTCACTAATGAAAAACTGTTTTTT
CDR3: CSVEGTGNVTNEKLFF

D: TRBD2
size: many
V: TRBV29-1
J: TRBJ2-3
DNA: TGCAGCGTCGCCGGGACTAGCATTTCTAGCACAGATACGCAGTATTTT
CDR3: CSVAGTSISSTDTQYF

D: -
size: few
V: TRBV9
J: TRBJ2-7
DNA: TGTGCCAGCAGCGTAGCTCCTAGCTCCCTCGAGCAGTACTTC
CDR3: CASSVAPSSLEQYF

D: TRBD2
size: many
V: TRBV12-3/TRBV12-4
J: TRBJ2-1
DNA: TGTGCCAGCAGGAATAACTTACTAGCGGGGGAGCAGTTCTTC
CDR3: CASRNNLLAGEQFF

D: TRBD1
size: few
V: TRBV2
J: TRBJ1-5
DNA: TGTGCCAGCAGTGACAGGGGGCTTCAGCCCCAGCATTTT
CDR3: CASSDRGLQPQHF

D: -
size: -
V: TRBV29-1
J: TRBJ2-5
DNA: TGCAGCTCGTGGGACTTTCAAGAGACCCAGTACTTC
CDR3: CSSWDFQETQYF

D: -
size: few
V: TRBV12-3/TRBV12-4
J: TRBJ1-5
DNA: TGTGCCAGCAGTTTAGCGGTCGGGCAGGGCAATCAGCCCCAGCATTTT
CDR3: CASSLAVGQGNQPQHF

D: -
size: few
V: TRBV18
J: TRBJ1-1
DNA: TGTGCCAGCTCACCATCAGGGCGGACTGAAGCTTTCTTT
CDR3: CASSPSGRTEAFF

D: -
size: few
V: TRBV10-3
J: TRBJ2-7
DNA: TGTGCCATCAGCCTACAGGGCGGGGAATACGAGCAGTACTTC
CDR3: CAISLQGGEYEQYF

D: TRBD1
size: -
V: TRBV6-5
J: TRBJ2-1
DNA: TGTGCCAGCAGTTTAGGACAGGGGGTAAGGAATGAGCAGTTCTTC
CDR3: CASSLGQGVRNEQFF

D: TRBD2
size: many
V: TRBV7-2
J: TRBJ2-3
DNA: TGTGCCAGCAGCCCGTGGGGACTAGCGGGGGAAGATACGCAGTATTTT
CDR3: CASSPWGLAGEDTQYF

D: TRBD1
size: -
V: TRBV15
J: TRBJ2-1
DNA: TGTGCCACCAGCCAGGACAGGTTATACAATGAGCAGTTCTTC
CDR3: CATSQDRLYNEQFF

D: -
size: few
V: TRBV5-6
J: TRBJ2-2
DNA: TGTGCCAGCAGCCGACAGGAGGACACCGGGGAGCTGTTTTTT
CDR3: CASSRQEDTGELFF

D: TRBD1
size: -
V: TRBV20-1
J: TRBJ1-6
DNA: TGCAGTGCTAGAGACCCTCCAACAGGGGATAATTCACCCCTCCACTTT
CDR3: CSARDPPTGDNSPLHF

D: -
size: many
V: TRBV6-2/TRBV6-3
J: TRBJ2-3
DNA: TGTGCCAGCACCACCCGGCCCCGCCGACAGGGAGGAGCGGATACGCAGTATTTT
CDR3: CASTTRPRRQGGADTQYF

D: -
size: many
V: TRBV11-1
J: TRBJ2-5
DNA: TGTGCCAGCAGCTTACGGGGGAAACAAGAGACCCAGTACTTC
CDR3: CASSLRGKQETQYF

D: TRBD2
size: few
V: TRBV12-3/TRBV12-4
J: TRBJ2-1
DNA: TGTGCCACCTTAACTAGCGGGGTTGTGAATGAGCAGTTCTTC
CDR3: CATLTSGVVNEQFF

D: -
size: many
V: TRBV15
J: TRBJ1-5
DNA: TGTGCCACCACCCCGGGGGGGGGATATCAGCCCCAGCATTTT
CDR3: CATTPGGGYQPQHF

D: TRBD1
size: -
V: TRBV6-2/TRBV6-3
J: TRBJ2-2
DNA: TGTGCCAGCAACGGACAGGGGTACACCGGGGAGCTGTTTTTT
CDR3: CASNGQGYTGELFF

D: -
size: many
V: TRBV6-2/TRBV6-3
J: TRBJ1-2
DNA: TGTGCCGTCAGCGTAGACAGCCACCCGCATGGCTACACCTTC
CDR3: CAVSVDSHPHGYTF

D: -
size: -
V: TRBV29-1
J: TRBJ2-1
DNA: TGCAGCGTTCGTAGGGACTCTGGCAATGAGCAGTTCTTC
CDR3: CSVRRDSGNEQFF

D: TRBD2
size: few
V: TRBV7-3
J: TRBJ2-1
DNA: TGTGCCAGCAGCCCCTCAGGTCTAGCGGGGCTCAATGAGCAGTTCTTC
CDR3: CASSPSGLAGLNEQFF

D: -
size: many
V: TRBV7-2
J: TRBJ1-2
DNA: TGTGCCAGCAGCTTCCAGGTTGACTATGGCTACACCTTC
CDR3: CASSFQVDYGYTF

D: -
size: -
V: TRBV10-2
J: TRBJ2-3
DNA: TGCGCCAGCAGCCTACAGCGGAGCACAGATACGCAGTATTTT
CDR3: CASSLQRSTDTQYF

D: -
size: many
V: TRBV5-5
J: TRBJ2-1
DNA: TGTGCCAGCACCCCTCCGGGCGGGACCGTGAATGAGCAGTTCTTC
CDR3: CASTPPGGTVNEQFF

D: -
size: -
V: TRBV29-1
J: TRBJ1-1
DNA: TGCAGCGTTGCAAGACATTTGAACACTGAAGCTTTCTTT
CDR3: CSVARHLNTEAFF

D: TRBD1
size: few
V: TRBV10-3
J: TRBJ1-2
DNA: TGTGCCATCAGTGAAACAGGGGGCGGAGGCTACACCTTC
CDR3: CAISETGGGGYTF

D: -
size: many
V: TRBV10-3
J: TRBJ2-1
DNA: TGTGCCATCAGTGATAAAGTGGACGATGAGCAGTTCTTC
CDR3: CAISDKVDDEQFF

D: -
size: many
V: TRBV7-2
J: TRBJ2-1
DNA: TGTGCCAGCAGCTTAGGAGGTACCAATGAGCAGTTCTTC
CDR3: CASSLGGTNEQFF

D: -
size: many
V: TRBV7-8
J: TRBJ2-2
DNA: TGTGCCAGCAGCTTAATGGGCTCTCGCCTCAACACCGGGGAGCTGTTTTTT
CDR3: CASSLMGSRLNTGELFF

D: -
size: many
V: TRBV19
J: TRBJ2-1
DNA: TGTGCCAGTAGTAGGGTCAAGCACGATGAGCAGTTCTTC
CDR3: CASSRVKHDEQFF

D: TRBD2
size: many
V: TRBV12-3/TRBV12-4
J: TRBJ2-7
DNA: TGTGCCAGCAGTCTCCTACTAGCGGGAGATTCCTACGAGCAGTACTTC
CDR3: CASSLLLAGDSYEQYF

D: -
size: many
V: TRBV28
J: TRBJ2-7
DNA: TGTGCCAGCAGTCGAGACCCGTCTCTCTCCGAGCAGTACTTC
CDR3: CASSRDPSLSEQYF

D: -
size: few
V: TRBV5-5
J: TRBJ2-1
DNA: TGTGCCAGCAGCTTTGGGGCGCCCTCCTACAATGAGCAGTTCTTC
CDR3: CASSFGAPSYNEQFF

D: TRBD1
size: -
V: TRBV6-5
J: TRBJ1-4
DNA: TGTGCCAGCAGTACCGGTTTGGTCCTAAGAGACAGGGCAAATGAAAAACTGTTTTTT
CDR3: CASSTGLVLRDRANEKLFF

D: -
size: -
V: TRBV4-3
J: TRBJ1-1
DNA: TGCGCCAGCAGCCAAGGTTTGGGCTCCTTAAACACTGAAGCTTTCTTT
CDR3: CASSQGLGSLNTEAFF

D: -
size: few
V: TRBV12-3/TRBV12-4
J: TRBJ1-1
DNA: TGTGCCAGCAGTGCGCCGGGGAGAAAGGGAAACACTGAAGCTTTCTTT
CDR3: CASSAPGRKGNTEAFF

D: -
size: few
V: TRBV6-5
J: TRBJ1-5
DNA: TGTGCCAGCAGCCTAGGTAACAATCAGCCCCAGCATTTT
CDR3: CASSLGNNQPQHF

D: -
size: many
V: TRBV6-2/TRBV6-3
J: TRBJ2-6
DNA: TGTGCCAGCCTAAGTTACTCGTCTTCCGGGGCAGGATATAACGTCCTGACTTTC
CDR3: CASLSYSSSGAGYNVLTF

D: -
size: many
V: TRBV7-9
J: TRBJ1-5
DNA: TGTGCCAGCAGCTTAGAAGGGGGTGGCAATCAGCCCCAGCATTTT
CDR3: CASSLEGGGNQPQHF

D: -
size: -
V: TRBV20-1
J: TRBJ2-7
DNA: TGCAGTGCTCGTCTAGTTCCAATCGAGCAGTACTTC
CDR3: CSARLVPIEQYF

D: -
size: -
V: TRBV5-6
J: TRBJ2-5
DNA: TGTGCCAGCAGCCGGGGGAGGGGGCTTGAGACCCAGTACTTC
CDR3: CASSRGRGLETQYF

D: -
size: many
V: TRBV12-5
J: TRBJ2-7
DNA: TGTGCTAGTGGTTTGGTAGGAGGGTGGGAGCAGTACTTC
CDR3: CASGLVGGWEQYF

D: -
size: many
V: TRBV7-6
J: TRBJ1-5
DNA: TGTGCCAGCAGCCCCACCAGACAGGACCCTTCAAGCAATCAGCCCCAGCATTTT
CDR3: CASSPTRQDPSSNQPQHF

D: -
size: many
V: TRBV7-2
J: TRBJ2-7
DNA: TGTGCCAGCAGCTTAGTTCAGGGGCTGTCCTACGAGCAGTACTTC
CDR3: CASSLVQGLSYEQYF

D: -
size: many
V: TRBV7-2
J: TRBJ1-2
DNA: TGTGCCAGCAGCTTAGTTAGAACTCTTGGCTACACCTTC
CDR3: CASSLVRTLGYTF

D: TRBD1
size: few
V: TRBV6-5
J: TRBJ2-2
DNA: TGTGCCAGCATTGAGGGACAGAGATTAAACACCGGGGAGCTGTTTTTT
CDR3: CASIEGQRLNTGELFF

D: -
size: many
V: TRBV7-2
J: TRBJ2-3
DNA: TGTGCCAGCAGCCTCCTGGCGGGGGCGTCCACAGATACGCAGTATTTT
CDR3: CASSLLAGASTDTQYF

D: TRBD1
size: few
V: TRBV25-1
J: TRBJ2-5
DNA: TGTGCCAGCAGCGCCGCTCAGGGGGCCCAAGAGACCCAGTACTTC
CDR3: CASSAAQGAQETQYF

D: -
size: -
V: TRBV10-3
J: TRBJ2-5
DNA: TGTGCCATCAGTGGGGCCGGGGGCCAAGAGACCCAGTACTTC
CDR3: CAISGAGGQETQYF

D: -
size: many
V: TRBV7-9
J: TRBJ1-2
DNA: TGTGCCAGCACCCTGGAGAGTGGCTACACCTTC
CDR3: CASTLESGYTF

D: -
size: many
V: TRBV7-9
J: TRBJ1-2
DNA: TGTGCCAGCAGCTTAGGGGGGATCTCCTATGGCTACACCTTC
CDR3: CASSLGGISYGYTF

D: TRBD1
size: few
V: TRBV20-1
J: TRBJ1-1
DNA: TGCAGTGCTGAATATCGACAGGGGATGGGGACTGAAGCTTTCTTT
CDR3: CSAEYRQGMGTEAFF

D: -
size: -
V: TRBV12-3/TRBV12-4
J: TRBJ1-1
DNA: TGTGCCAGCAGTTTACGAATTCTGAACACTGAAGCTTTCTTT
CDR3: CASSLRILNTEAFF

D: -
size: few
V: TRBV27
J: TRBJ1-5
DNA: TGTGCCAGCAGTTTTGCCCCCCCCTATAGCAATCAGCCCCAGCATTTT
CDR3: CASSFAPPYSNQPQHF

D: -
size: many
V: TRBV7-3
J: TRBJ2-2
DNA: TGTGCCAGCAGCTTAACGGGAAGTTGGACCGGGGAGCTGTTTTTT
CDR3: CASSLTGSWTGELFF

D: TRBD1
size: -
V: TRBV10-3
J: TRBJ2-3
DNA: TGTGCCATCAGCGATTGGGACAGGGGGCCAGATACGCAGTATTTT
CDR3: CAISDWDRGPDTQYF

D: -
size: few
V: TRBV5-4
J: TRBJ2-4
DNA: TGTGCCAGCAGCTTGGAAGGACCGAGGGACATTCAGTACTTC
CDR3: CASSLEGPRDIQYF

D: TRBD2
size: many
V: TRBV7-2
J: TRBJ2-3
DNA: TGTGCCAGCAGCGTACTAGCGGGGGCGCCAGATACGCAGTATTTT
CDR3: CASSVLAGAPDTQYF

D: -
size: -
V: TRBV20-1
J: TRBJ2-5
DNA: TGCAGTGCTAAAGAGACCCAGTACTTC
CDR3: CSAKETQYF